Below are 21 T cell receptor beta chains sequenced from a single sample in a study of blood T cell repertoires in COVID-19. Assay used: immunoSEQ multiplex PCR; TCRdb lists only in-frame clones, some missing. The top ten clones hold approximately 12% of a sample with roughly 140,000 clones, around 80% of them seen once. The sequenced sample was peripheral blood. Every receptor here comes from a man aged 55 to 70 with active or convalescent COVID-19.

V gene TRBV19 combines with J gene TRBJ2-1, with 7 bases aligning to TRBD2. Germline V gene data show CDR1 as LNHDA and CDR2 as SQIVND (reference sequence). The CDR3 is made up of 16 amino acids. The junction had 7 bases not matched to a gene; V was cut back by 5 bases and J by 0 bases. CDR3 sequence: CASSRLRGSSYNEQFF. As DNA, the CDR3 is TGTGCCAGTAGTCGGTTGCGGGGGAGCTCCTACAATGAGCAGTTCTTC.

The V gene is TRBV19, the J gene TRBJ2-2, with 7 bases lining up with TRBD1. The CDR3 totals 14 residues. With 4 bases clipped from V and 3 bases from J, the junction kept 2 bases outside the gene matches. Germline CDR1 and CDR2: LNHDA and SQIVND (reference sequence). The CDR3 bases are TGTGCCAGTAGTACGGGACAGTACACCGGGGAGCTGTTTTTT. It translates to CASSTGQYTGELFF.

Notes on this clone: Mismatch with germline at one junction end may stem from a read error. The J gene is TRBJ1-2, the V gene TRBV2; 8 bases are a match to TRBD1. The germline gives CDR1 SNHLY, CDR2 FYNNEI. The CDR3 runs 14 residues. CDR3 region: CASSEDRGGGGYTF. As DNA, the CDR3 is TGTGCCAGCAGCGAAGACAGGGGCGGCGGGGGCTACACCTTC.

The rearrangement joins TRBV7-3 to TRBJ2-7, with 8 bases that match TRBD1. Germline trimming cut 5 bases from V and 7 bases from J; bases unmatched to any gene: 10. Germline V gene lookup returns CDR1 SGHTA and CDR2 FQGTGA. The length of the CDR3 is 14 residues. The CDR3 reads CASSPRDRSGEQYF. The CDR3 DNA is TGTGCCAGCAGCCCCCGGGACAGGTCGGGTGAGCAGTACTTC.

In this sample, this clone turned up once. In DNA form, the CDR3 reads TGCGCCAGCAGCCACAGCCGGGTAGGCGGGGAGCTGTTTTTT. Its protein product is CASSHSRVGGELFF. The chain combines TRBV4-3 with TRBJ2-2; D ambiguous. The ends were cut back, 3 bases at V and 7 bases at J, with 12 bases in the middle. The CDR3 spans 14 residues. Germline assignment: CDR1 LGHNA and CDR2 YSLEER.

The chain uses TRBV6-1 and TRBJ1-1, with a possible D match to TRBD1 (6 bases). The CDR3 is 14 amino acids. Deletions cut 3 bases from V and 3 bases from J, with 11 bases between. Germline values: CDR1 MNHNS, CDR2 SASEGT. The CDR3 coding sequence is TGTGCCAGCAGTGACCAAGGGACATACACTGAAGCTTTCTTT. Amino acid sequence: CASSDQGTYTEAFF.

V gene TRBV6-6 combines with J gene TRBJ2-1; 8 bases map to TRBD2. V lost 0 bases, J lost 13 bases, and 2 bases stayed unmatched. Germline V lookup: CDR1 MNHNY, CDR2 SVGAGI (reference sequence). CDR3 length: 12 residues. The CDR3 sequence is CASSYSGTSQFF. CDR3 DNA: TGTGCCAGCAGTTACTCTGGGACTAGTCAGTTCTTC.

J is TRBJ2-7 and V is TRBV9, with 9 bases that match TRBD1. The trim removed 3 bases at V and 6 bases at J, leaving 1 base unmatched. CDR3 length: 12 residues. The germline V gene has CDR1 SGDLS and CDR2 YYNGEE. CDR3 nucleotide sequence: TGTGCCAGCAGCGGGACAGGGGCCGAGCAGTACTTC. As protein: CASSGTGAEQYF.

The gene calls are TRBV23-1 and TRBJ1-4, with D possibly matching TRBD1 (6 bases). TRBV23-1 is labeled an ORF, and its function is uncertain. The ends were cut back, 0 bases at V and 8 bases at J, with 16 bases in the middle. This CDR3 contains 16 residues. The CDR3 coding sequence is TGCGCCAGCAGTCAATCGGGGGCCGGGACAAAAGAAAAACTGTTTTTT. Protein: CASSQSGAGTKEKLFF.

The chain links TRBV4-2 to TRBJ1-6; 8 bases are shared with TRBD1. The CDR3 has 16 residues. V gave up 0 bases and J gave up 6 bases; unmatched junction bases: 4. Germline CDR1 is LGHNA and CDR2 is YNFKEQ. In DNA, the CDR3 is TGTGCCAGCAGCCAAGATAGGACAGGGATTAATTCACCCCTCCACTTT. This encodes CASSQDRTGINSPLHF.

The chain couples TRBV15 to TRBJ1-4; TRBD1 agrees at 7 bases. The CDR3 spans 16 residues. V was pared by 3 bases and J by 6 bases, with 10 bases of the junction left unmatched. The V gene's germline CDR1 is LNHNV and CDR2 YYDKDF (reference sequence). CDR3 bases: TGTGCCACCAGCAGGCCCGACAGGGTTGTCGATGAAAAACTGTTTTTT. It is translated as CATSRPDRVVDEKLFF.

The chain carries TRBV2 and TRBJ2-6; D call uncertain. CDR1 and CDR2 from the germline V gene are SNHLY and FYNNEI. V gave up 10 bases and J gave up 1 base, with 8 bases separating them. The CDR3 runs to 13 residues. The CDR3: CATTISGANVLTF. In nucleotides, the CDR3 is TGTGCCACCACTATTTCTGGGGCCAACGTCCTGACTTTC.

The CDR3 sequence: CSANPKETQYF. The CDR3 DNA is TGCAGTGCCAACCCTAAAGAGACCCAGTACTTC. The gene calls are TRBV20-1 and TRBJ2-5; D remains unclear. Trimming left V 6 bases short and J 3 bases short, with 8 bases between. This CDR3 spans 11 amino acids. Germline CDR1 is DFQATT and CDR2 is SNEGSKA (reference sequence).

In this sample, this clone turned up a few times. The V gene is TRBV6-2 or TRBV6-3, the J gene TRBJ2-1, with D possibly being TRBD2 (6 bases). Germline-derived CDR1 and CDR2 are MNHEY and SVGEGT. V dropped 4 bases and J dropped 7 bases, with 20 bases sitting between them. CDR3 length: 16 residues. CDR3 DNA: TGTGCCAGCAGTTTACTAGCCGTGGGGAGAGGGAATGAGCAGTTCTTC. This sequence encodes CASSLLAVGRGNEQFF.

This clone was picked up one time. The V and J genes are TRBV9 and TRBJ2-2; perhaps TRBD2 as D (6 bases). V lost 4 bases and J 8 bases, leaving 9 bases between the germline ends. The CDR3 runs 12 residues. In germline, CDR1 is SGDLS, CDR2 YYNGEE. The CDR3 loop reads CASSPGEGELFF. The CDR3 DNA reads TGTGCCAGCAGCCCGGGGGAGGGGGAGCTGTTTTTT.

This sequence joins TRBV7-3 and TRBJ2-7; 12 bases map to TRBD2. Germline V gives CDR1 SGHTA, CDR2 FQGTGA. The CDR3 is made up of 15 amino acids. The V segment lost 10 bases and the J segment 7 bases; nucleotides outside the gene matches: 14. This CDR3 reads CANRTSGMPYLEQYF. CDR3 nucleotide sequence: TGTGCCAACCGGACTAGCGGGATGCCTTACTTGGAGCAGTACTTC.

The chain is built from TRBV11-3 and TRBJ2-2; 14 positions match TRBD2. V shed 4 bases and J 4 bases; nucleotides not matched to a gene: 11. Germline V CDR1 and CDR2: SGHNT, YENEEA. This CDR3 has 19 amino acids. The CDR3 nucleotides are TGTGCCAGCAGCTCCCACCTCGGGACTAGCGGGAGTCCCACCGGGGAGCTGTTTTTT. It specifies CASSSHLGTSGSPTGELFF.

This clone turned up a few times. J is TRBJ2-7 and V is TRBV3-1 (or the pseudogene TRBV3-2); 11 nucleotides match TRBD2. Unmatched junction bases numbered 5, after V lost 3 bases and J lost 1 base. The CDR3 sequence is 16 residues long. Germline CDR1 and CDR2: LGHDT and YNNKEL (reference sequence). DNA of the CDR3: TGTGCCAGCAGCCAGGCCGGGACTAGCGGATCCTACGAGCAGTACTTC. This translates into CASSQAGTSGSYEQYF.

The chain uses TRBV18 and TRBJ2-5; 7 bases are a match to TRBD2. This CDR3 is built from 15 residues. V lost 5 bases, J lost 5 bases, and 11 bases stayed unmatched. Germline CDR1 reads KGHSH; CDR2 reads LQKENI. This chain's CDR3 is CASSGAPGGGETQYF. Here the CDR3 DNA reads TGTGCCAGCTCAGGAGCCCCGGGAGGTGGGGAGACCCAGTACTTC.

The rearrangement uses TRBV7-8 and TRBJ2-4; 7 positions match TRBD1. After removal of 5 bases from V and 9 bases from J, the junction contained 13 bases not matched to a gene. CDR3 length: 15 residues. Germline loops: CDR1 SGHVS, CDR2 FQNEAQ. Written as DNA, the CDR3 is TGTGCCAGCAGCCTATCCACGGACAGGTCATTCATTCAGTACTTC. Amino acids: CASSLSTDRSFIQYF.

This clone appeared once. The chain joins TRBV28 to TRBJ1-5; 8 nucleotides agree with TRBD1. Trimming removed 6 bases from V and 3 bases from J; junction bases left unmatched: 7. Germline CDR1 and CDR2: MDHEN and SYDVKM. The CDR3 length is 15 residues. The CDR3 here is CASRSPDRANQPQHF. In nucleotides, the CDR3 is TGTGCCAGCAGATCACCGGACAGGGCCAATCAGCCCCAGCATTTT.